This is a list of T cell receptor beta chains from one sample in a study of molecular identifiers for immune sequencing clone quantification. TCRdb re-analysed the PCR reads in MiXCR, keeping a single row per CDR3 protein. The repertoire holds 88,000 or so distinct CDR3 sequences, with 20% to 25% as singletons. The sequenced sample was naive CD8+ T cells from blood, with Jurkat cell RNA spiked in. The receptors derive from a human donor in good health. Some libraries in this study had Jurkat cell RNA spiked in. Each CDR3 is given with its conserved first and last residue. A D gene is named only where the DNA matches it firmly. Clone sizes are given selectively: once, few, many, or a class where the clone is expanded.

j_gene | d_gene | v_gene | abundance | CDR3nt | CDR3aa
TRBJ2-2 | TRBD2 | TRBV7-9 | many | TGTGCCAGCAGCAATGGACTAGCGGGTCCCACCGGGGAGCTGTTTTTT | CASSNGLAGPTGELFF
TRBJ2-3 | TRBD2 | TRBV29-1 | many | TGCAGCGTTGAAGGGACTAGCGGGGGAACAGATACGCAGTATTTT | CSVEGTSGGTDTQYF
TRBJ1-1 | TRBD1 | TRBV20-1 | . | TGCAGTGCAGTGGACAGGGGGAACAAATTTGGGTACACTGAAGCTTTCTTT | CSAVDRGNKFGYTEAFF
TRBJ2-1 | . | TRBV7-9 | . | TGTGCCAGCAGCCTCGGACTAAACAATGAGCAGTTCTTC | CASSLGLNNEQFF
TRBJ1-2 | . | TRBV12-3/TRBV12-4 | many | TGTGCCAGCAGTTTAGAGGGGTACTATGGCTACACCTTC | CASSLEGYYGYTF
TRBJ2-7 | . | TRBV28 | many | TGTGCCAGCAGCGCCGTGCGGGTCGAGCAGTACTTC | CASSAVRVEQYF
TRBJ2-7 | TRBD1 | TRBV4-1 | few | TGCGCCAGCAGCGCCCGGGACAGGTCAACTTACGAGCAGTACTTC | CASSARDRSTYEQYF
TRBJ2-7 | . | TRBV20-1 | few | TGCAGTGCTAGTACGGGGTCCTACGAGCAGTACTTC | CSASTGSYEQYF
TRBJ2-5 | . | TRBV13 | few | TGTGCCAGCAGCTTAGCGGGGGGCCTTAACCTCCAAGAGACCCAGTACTTC | CASSLAGGLNLQETQYF
TRBJ1-2 | . | TRBV12-3/TRBV12-4 | . | TGTGCCAGCAGCGACGCGGGGGACGCTAACTATGGCTACACCTTC | CASSDAGDANYGYTF
TRBJ2-3 | . | TRBV6-1 | . | TGTGCCAGCAGTGAAATACTAGGACAAAACACAGATACGCAGTATTTT | CASSEILGQNTDTQYF
TRBJ2-7 | . | TRBV30 | . | TGTGCCTGGAGTCTTACAGGGTCCGAGCAGTACTTC | CAWSLTGSEQYF
TRBJ1-1 | TRBD1 | TRBV7-8 | many | TGTGCCAGCAGCTCCTCCGATCTCGGGACAGGGGGCACTGAAGCTTTCTTT | CASSSSDLGTGGTEAFF
TRBJ1-1 | . | TRBV4-3 | many | TGCGCCAGCAGCCAAGACGGTATTGAAGCTTTCTTT | CASSQDGIEAFF
TRBJ2-5 | . | TRBV12-3/TRBV12-4 | many | TGTGCCAGCAGTTTGGGGCACTATACGAGAGAGACCCAGTACTTC | CASSLGHYTRETQYF
TRBJ2-3 | TRBD2 | TRBV7-9 | many | TGTGCCAGCATCGGACTAGCGGGGGGGTCTAGCACAGATACGCAGTATTTT | CASIGLAGGSSTDTQYF
TRBJ2-1 | . | TRBV7-6 | . | TGTGCCAGCAGCCAAACTCCCGGGGCTTCATACAATGAGCAGTTCTTC | CASSQTPGASYNEQFF